This TCR beta chain was found in a study of T cell responses to AZD1222 COVID-19 vaccine. The study's findings and limits: Targeting of unmutated variant regions was reportedly seen in nearly half of spike-specific TCRs. It should be noted that donors were predominantly white British and more often female, and clonal diversity was possibly underestimated. Among AZD1222 vaccinees, only 6 or 7 were seropositive at baseline. CD4 TCRs linked to vaccination spanned spike, dominating at 160-218 and 743-854.

TCRdb's table, derived via immunoSEQ multiplex PCR, lists solely in-frame clones and lacks some. This repertoire shows more than 95,000 clones, more than 70% found once; its top ten account for roughly 1.6%. V was shortened by 10 bases and J by 7 bases, with 23 bases between the two germline ends. The CDR3 spans 15 residues. Germline-derived CDR1 and CDR2 are WNHNN and SYGVQD (reference sequence). This clone occurred once. Antigen specificity is unknown. This chain uses TRBV10-1 with TRBJ2-1; a possible D gene is TRBD2 (6 bases). Sequencing was performed on peripheral blood, taken on day 0 of AZD1222 vaccination. This receptor was taken from an adult in good health. The CDR3 loop reads CATVRDDTAGNEQFF. The DNA for the CDR3 is TGCGCCACCGTACGGGACGACACCGCGGGGAATGAGCAGTTCTTC.